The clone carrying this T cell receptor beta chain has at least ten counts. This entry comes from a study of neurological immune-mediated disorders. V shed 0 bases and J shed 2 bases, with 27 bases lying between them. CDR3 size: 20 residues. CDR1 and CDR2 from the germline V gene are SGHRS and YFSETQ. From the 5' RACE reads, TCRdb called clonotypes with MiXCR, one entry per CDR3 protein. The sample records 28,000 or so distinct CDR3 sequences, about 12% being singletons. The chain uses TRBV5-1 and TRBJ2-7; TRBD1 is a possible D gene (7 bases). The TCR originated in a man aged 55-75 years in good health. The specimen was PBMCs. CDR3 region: CASSLEPLRGGTGEAYEQYF. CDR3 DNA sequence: TGCGCCAGCAGCTTGGAACCCCTTCGTGGCGGTACAGGGGAGGCCTACGAGCAGTACTTC.